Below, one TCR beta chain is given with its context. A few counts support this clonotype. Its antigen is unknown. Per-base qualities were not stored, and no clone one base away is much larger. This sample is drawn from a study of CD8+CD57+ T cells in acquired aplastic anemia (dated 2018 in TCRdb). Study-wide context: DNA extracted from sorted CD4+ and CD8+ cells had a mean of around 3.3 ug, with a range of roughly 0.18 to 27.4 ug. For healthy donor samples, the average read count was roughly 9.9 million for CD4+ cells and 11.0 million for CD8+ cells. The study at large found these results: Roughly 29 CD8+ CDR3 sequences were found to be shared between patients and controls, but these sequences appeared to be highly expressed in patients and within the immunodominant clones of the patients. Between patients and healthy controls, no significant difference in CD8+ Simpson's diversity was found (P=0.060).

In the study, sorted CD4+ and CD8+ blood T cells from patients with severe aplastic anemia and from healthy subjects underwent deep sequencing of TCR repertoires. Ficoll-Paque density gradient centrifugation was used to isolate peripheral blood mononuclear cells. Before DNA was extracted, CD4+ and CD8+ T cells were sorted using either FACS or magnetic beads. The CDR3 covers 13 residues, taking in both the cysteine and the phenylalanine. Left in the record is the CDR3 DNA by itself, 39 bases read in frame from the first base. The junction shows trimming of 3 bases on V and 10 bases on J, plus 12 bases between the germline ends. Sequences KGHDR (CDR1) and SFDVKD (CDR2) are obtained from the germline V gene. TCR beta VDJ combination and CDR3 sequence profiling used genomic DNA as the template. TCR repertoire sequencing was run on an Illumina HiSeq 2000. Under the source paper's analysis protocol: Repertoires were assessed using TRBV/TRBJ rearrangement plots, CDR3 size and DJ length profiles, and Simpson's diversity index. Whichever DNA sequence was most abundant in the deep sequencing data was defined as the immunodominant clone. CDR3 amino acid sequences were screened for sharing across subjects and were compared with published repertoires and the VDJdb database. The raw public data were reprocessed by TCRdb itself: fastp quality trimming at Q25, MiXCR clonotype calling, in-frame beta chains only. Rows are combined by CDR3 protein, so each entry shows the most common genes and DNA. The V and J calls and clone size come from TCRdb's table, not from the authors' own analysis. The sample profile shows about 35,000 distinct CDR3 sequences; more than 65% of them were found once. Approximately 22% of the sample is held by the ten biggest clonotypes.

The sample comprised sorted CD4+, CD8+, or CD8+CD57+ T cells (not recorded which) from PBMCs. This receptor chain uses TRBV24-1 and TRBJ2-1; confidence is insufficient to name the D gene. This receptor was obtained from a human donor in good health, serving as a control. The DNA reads TGTGCCACCAGTGATCAAGGACGGCACGAGCAGTTCTTC. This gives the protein CATSDQGRHEQFF.